A selection of T cell receptor beta chains follows, all from one sample in a study of blood T cell repertoires in COVID-19. TCRdb's copy holds only in-frame clones and misses some; the assay was immunoSEQ multiplex PCR. This table holds 75,000 to 85,000 clones, roughly 82% found once. The sample consisted of peripheral blood. These TCRs come from a human donor in a cohort sampled during active COVID-19. Both conserved end residues are trimmed from each CDR3. Rows give clone size only sometimes, using once, few, many, or a class for an expanded clone.

abundance	v_gene	j_gene	CDR3aa
-	TRBV18	TRBJ1-4	ASSPGDRGYEKLF
few	TRBV18	TRBJ1-6	ASSPGQFYSPLH
many	TRBV10-1	TRBJ2-7	ASSEATSGVMRQY
once	TRBV18	TRBJ1-4	ASSPFVGQGEKLF
-	TRBV3-1/TRBV3-2	TRBJ2-1	ASSLTYLEQF
-	TRBV5-1	TRBJ2-7	ASRESPGQSSYEQY
-	TRBV7-2	TRBJ1-3	ASSLSPTGYSGNTIY
-	TRBV6-5	TRBJ1-1	ASSYRQGMRF
-	TRBV4-3	TRBJ2-5	ASSQDHQETQY
-	TRBV11-2	TRBJ2-7	ASSLVEQQY
-	TRBV13	TRBJ2-7	ASSLGQGYEQY
-	TRBV7-3	TRBJ2-5	ASSATGSGTQY
-	TRBV24-1	TRBJ1-2	ATSDSGTGGYT
-	TRBV9	TRBJ1-2	ASSVVQGGESGYT